This TCR beta chain was identified in a study of CD8+ T cells in alopecia areata. In each case, RNA was isolated and then reverse transcribed into cDNA as the sequencing template. Profiling relied on immunoSEQ multiplex PCR, and the TCRdb table lists in-frame clones only, not all of them. This sample has roughly 200,000 clones, with around 56% found just once. Treatment: oral pan-JAK inhibitor, 5-10 mg twice daily. Germline V CDR1 and CDR2: SQVTM, ANQGSEA. The CDR3 is 12 amino acids. The V and J ends lost 4 bases and 11 bases, in that order; junction bases with no gene match: 6. This clonotype was sampled from a human donor with alopecia areata. The genes are TRBV29-1 and TRBJ2-4, with TRBD1 matching over 9 bases. The sample consisted of CD4+ T cells sorted from blood, taken at week 4, from a patient treated with tofacitinib. The CDR3 coding sequence is TGCAGCGTTGCACGGGACAGGGCCCTTCAGTACTTC. It is translated as CSVARDRALQYF.